One sample yielded the 2 T cell receptor beta chains listed below, sequenced in a study of beta chain features in type 1 diabetes. Expressed TCRB transcripts were sequenced, since all the RNA that had been isolated was reverse transcribed. Profiling relied on immunoSEQ multiplex PCR, and the TCRdb table lists in-frame clones only, not all of them. The table records around 150,000 clones, approximately 8.1% of them present only once. The sequenced material came from central memory CD4+ T cells from blood. The receptor source for this set is a man younger than 35 in good health.

The chain joins TRBV28 to TRBJ2-2, with D possibly TRBD2 on 6 matching bases. Germline V CDR1 and CDR2: MDHEN, SYDVKM. The CDR3 spans 12 residues. Trimming pared 11 bases from V and 6 bases from J, leaving 13 bases between. This chain's CDR3 is CAGQGGAGELFF. The CDR3 region has the DNA TGTGCCGGGCAGGGAGGTGCCGGGGAGCTGTTTTTT.

Many counts were recorded for this clone. The chain uses TRBV15 and TRBJ2-7, with 11 bases fitting TRBD2. Germline V lookup: CDR1 LNHNV, CDR2 YYDKDF (reference sequence). The J segment lost 2 bases and the V segment lost 0 bases, leaving 0 bases of the junction unmatched. This CDR3 has 15 residues. The CDR3 region is CATSRETSGAYEQYF. The CDR3 DNA follows: TGTGCCACCAGCAGAGAGACTAGCGGGGCCTACGAGCAGTACTTC.